These 13 T cell receptor beta chains came from one sample sequenced in a study of blood T cell repertoires in COVID-19. Some clones are missing from TCRdb's copy, which holds only in-frame ones; the method was immunoSEQ multiplex PCR. The table includes 90,000 to 150,000 clones, approximately 85% detected once. Material: peripheral blood. The source is a man of 80 years or more with acute or convalescent COVID-19.

The chain combines TRBV4-3 with TRBJ1-3; D ambiguous. The V gene's germline CDR1 is LGHNA and CDR2 YSLEER. The V end lost 0 bases, the J end lost 3 bases, and 12 bases lay between the germline ends. The length of the CDR3 is 16 residues. The CDR3 spells CASSQDGPRDGNTIYF. The CDR3 DNA follows: TGCGCCAGCAGCCAAGACGGTCCTCGAGATGGAAACACCATATATTTT.

The chain joins TRBV9 to TRBJ1-3, with 10 bases matching TRBD1. Germline loops: CDR1 SGDLS, CDR2 YYNGEE. CDR3 length: 16 residues. J lost 7 bases, V lost 4 bases, and 11 bases had no gene match. CDR3 DNA: TGTGCCAGCAGCCCACAGTCCTTGGGACAGGGGAACACCATATATTTT. Translating it yields CASSPQSLGQGNTIYF. The variable domain in full, completed from reference TRBV9 and TRBJ1-3, reads DSGVTQTPKHLITATGQRVTLRCSPRSGDLSVYWYQQSLDQGLQFLIQYYNGEERAKGNILERFSAQQFPDLHSELNLSSLELGDSALYFCASSPQSLGQGNTIYFGEGSWLTVV.

The DNA of the CDR3 is TGTGCCAGCAGTTTCCTGGGGGCAGGGGTGGCCGAAAACTATGGCTACACCTTC. Translation gives CASSFLGAGVAENYGYTF. V and J are TRBV28 and TRBJ1-2, with D tentatively TRBD1 (6 bases). Per germline, CDR1 MDHEN and CDR2 SYDVKM. The CDR3 sequence is 18 residues long. V shed 3 bases and J shed 2 bases, with 22 bases lying between them.

The chain carries TRBV15 and TRBJ2-7; D unresolved. V was cut by 1 base and J by 6 bases, with 16 bases left in between. CDR1 LNHNV and CDR2 YYDKDF come from the germline V gene (reference sequence). CDR3 size: 15 residues. DNA for the CDR3: TGTGCCACCAGCAGAGCACCGACTCTGCCACTCGAGCAGTACTTC. Amino acids: CATSRAPTLPLEQYF.

The J gene is TRBJ2-1, the V gene TRBV28; 12 nucleotides match TRBD2. The ends lost 6 bases at V and 8 bases at J; junction bases unmatched: 8. The CDR3 is 15 amino acids. The germline CDR1 and CDR2 sequences are MDHEN and SYDVKM. CDR3 residues: CASSRRLAGEDEQFF. The CDR3 nucleotides are TGTGCCAGCAGCCGTCGACTAGCGGGAGAAGATGAGCAGTTCTTC.

The chain recombines TRBV4-3 with TRBJ2-2, with TRBD1 matching over 8 bases. Germline CDR1 and CDR2: LGHNA and YSLEER. The V and J ends lost 1 base and 2 bases, in that order; junction bases with no gene match: 12. The CDR3 sequence is 19 residues long. CDR3 in amino acids: CASSQVYGGDRGNTGELFF. The DNA of the CDR3 is TGCGCCAGCAGCCAAGTTTACGGGGGAGACAGGGGAAACACCGGGGAGCTGTTTTTT.

The rearrangement links TRBV5-1 to TRBJ1-1; a weak D match, TRBD1 (5 bases). Germline V CDR1 and CDR2: SGHRS, YFSETQ. This CDR3 is 13 amino acids long. With 6 bases removed from V and 0 bases from J, the gap between germline ends came to 9 bases. The CDR3 spells CASTDSMNTEAFF. For the CDR3, the DNA is TGCGCCAGCACCGACAGTATGAACACTGAAGCTTTCTTT. The full variable domain, completed using reference TRBV5-1 and TRBJ1-1, is KAGVTQTPRYLIKTRGQQVTLSCSPISGHRSVSWYQQTPGQGLQFLFEYFSETQRNKGNFPGRFSGRQFSNSRSEMNVSTLELGDSALYLCASTDSMNTEAFFGQGTRLTVV.

This chain joins TRBV6-6 and TRBJ1-4; no definite D call. The length of the CDR3 is 15 residues. Germline-derived CDR1 and CDR2 are MNHNY and SVGAGI (reference sequence). Deletions cut 2 bases from V and 4 bases from J, with 11 bases between. CDR3 in amino acids: CASSYEGQINEKLFF. The CDR3 coding sequence is TGTGCCAGCAGTTACGAGGGTCAGATTAATGAAAAACTGTTTTTT.

V and J are TRBV7-6 and TRBJ2-1, with 12 bases fitting TRBD2. V shed 4 bases, J shed 4 bases, and the junction held 2 bases outside the gene matches. Germline V CDR1 and CDR2: SGHVS, FNYEAQ. The CDR3 has 15 residues. As DNA, the CDR3 is TGTGCCAGCAGCTATGGACTAGCGGGGTACAATGAGCAGTTCTTC. Amino acids: CASSYGLAGYNEQFF.

This rearrangement joins TRBV6-2 or TRBV6-3 to TRBJ2-3; D perhaps matches TRBD1 (5 bases). Germline assignment: CDR1 MNHEY and CDR2 SVGEGT. V dropped 0 bases and J dropped 1 base, with 11 bases sitting between them. The CDR3 covers 16 residues. The CDR3 here is CASSYSTVRGTDTQYF. The CDR3 DNA reads as TGTGCCAGCAGTTACTCGACAGTAAGGGGCACAGATACGCAGTATTTT.

The rearrangement links TRBV10-3 to TRBJ1-1; 10 bases are shared with TRBD1. The CDR3 consists of 12 residues. The trim removed 10 bases at V and 3 bases at J, leaving 2 bases unmatched. Looked up from germline, CDR1 is ENHRY and CDR2 is SYGVKD. DNA for the CDR3: TGTGCCAGCGGGACAGGGGACACTGAAGCTTTCTTT. Protein: CASGTGDTEAFF.

This chain joins TRBV7-9 and TRBJ1-1; TRBD1 agrees at 7 bases. The ends lost 4 bases at V and 4 bases at J; junction bases unmatched: 6. Germline values: CDR1 SEHNR, CDR2 FQNEAQ (reference sequence). The CDR3 loop spans 14 amino acids. The DNA for the CDR3 is TGTGCCAGCAGCTCCCAGGGACAGAGCACTGAAGCTTTCTTT. Protein sequence: CASSSQGQSTEAFF.

The V gene is TRBV6-5, the J gene TRBJ1-2; TRBD1 might be the D (5 bases). CDR3 size: 14 residues. CDR1 and CDR2 from the germline V gene are MNHEY and SVGAGI. V lost 7 bases and J lost 2, with 14 bases in between. DNA of the CDR3: TGTGCCAGCACCCACCAGGGCGCCAACTATGGCTACACCTTC. Residues: CASTHQGANYGYTF.